This T cell receptor (beta chain) was captured by sequencing in a study of shared clonotypes between healthy human individuals. General study results and limits: The represented genetic and exposure-history diversity was limited by the small number of donors.

TCRdb keeps only in-frame clones here, not all; method: immunoSEQ multiplex PCR. Among about 490,000 clones listed, roughly four fifths were seen once. This clone was seen only once. What it binds is not known. This TCR came from a woman aged 35 to 49 in good health. Some clones in this sample may be carry-over from other donors' samples. The specimen sequenced was PBMCs.

CDR3 DNA sequence: TGTGCCAGCAGCTTAAGGGTCACAGGGGTTGGTGGCTACACCTTC. Translated: CASSLRVTGVGGYTF. The V gene is TRBV7-2, the J gene TRBJ1-2; 7 bases align to TRBD1. Trimming removed 2 bases from V and 7 bases from J; junction bases left unmatched: 10. The CDR3 covers 15 residues. The germline V gene has CDR1 SGHTA and CDR2 FQGNSA.